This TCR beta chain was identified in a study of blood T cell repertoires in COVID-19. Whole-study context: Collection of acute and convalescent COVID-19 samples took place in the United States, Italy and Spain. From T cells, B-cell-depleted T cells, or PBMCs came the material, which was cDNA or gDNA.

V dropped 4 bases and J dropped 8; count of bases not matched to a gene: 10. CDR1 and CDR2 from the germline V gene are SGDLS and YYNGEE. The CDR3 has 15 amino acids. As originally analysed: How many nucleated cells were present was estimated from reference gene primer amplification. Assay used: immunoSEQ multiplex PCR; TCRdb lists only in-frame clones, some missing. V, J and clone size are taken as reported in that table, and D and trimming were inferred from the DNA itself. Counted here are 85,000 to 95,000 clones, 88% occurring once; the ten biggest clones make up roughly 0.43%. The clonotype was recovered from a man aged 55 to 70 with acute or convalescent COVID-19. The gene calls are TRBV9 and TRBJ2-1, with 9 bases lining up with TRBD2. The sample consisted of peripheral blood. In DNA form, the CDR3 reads TGTGCCAGCAGCCCAGCGGCTAGCGGGATCTATGAGCAGTTCTTC. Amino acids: CASSPAASGIYEQFF.